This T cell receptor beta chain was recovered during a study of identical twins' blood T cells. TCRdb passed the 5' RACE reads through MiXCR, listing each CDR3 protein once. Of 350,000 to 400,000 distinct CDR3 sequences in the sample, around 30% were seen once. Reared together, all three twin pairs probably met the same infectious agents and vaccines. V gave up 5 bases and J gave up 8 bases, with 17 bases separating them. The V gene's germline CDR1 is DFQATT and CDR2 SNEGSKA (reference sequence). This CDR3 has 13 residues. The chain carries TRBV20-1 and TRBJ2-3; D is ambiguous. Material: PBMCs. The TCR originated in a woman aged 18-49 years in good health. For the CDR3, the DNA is TGCAGTGCTCAGCTGAATCAGTGGGGTACGCAGTATTTT. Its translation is CSAQLNQWGTQYF.